This TCR beta chain was observed in a study of cytotoxic CD8 clonotypes in ibrutinib-treated CLL. Study summary: Collecting the response samples happened after a median 12 months of treatment, with a range of 6 to 36. Whole-study findings and limits: Researchers report that baseline clonality outpaced age-matched healthy donors and tracked circulating CD8+ T-cell counts. At progression, clonality fell back toward baseline after rising at ibrutinib response. Shared public clonotypes were rare, and on treatment they either got smaller or stayed the same.

Method: immunoSEQ multiplex PCR; TCRdb's copy keeps in-frame clones and lacks some. The table lists 250,000 or so clones, roughly 70% of them singletons. With regard to this clone: Its specificity is unknown.

V lost 2 bases to trimming and J lost 7 bases; unmatched junction nucleotides: 6. The CDR3 runs 14 residues. The germline CDR1 and CDR2 sequences are MDHEN and SYDVKM. The TCR comes from a human donor with chronic lymphocytic leukemia. The chain has TRBV28 and TRBJ2-7; 9 bases align to TRBD1. The material was PBMCs, obtained after 24 months of ibrutinib treatment. DNA of the CDR3: TGTGCCAGCAGTTTAACACAGGGGGCGGGGGAGCAGTACTTC. It encodes CASSLTQGAGEQYF.